This T cell receptor (beta chain) was obtained from a study of blood T cell repertoires in COVID-19 (dated by TCRdb to 2019 to 2021). Background for the entire study: The collaborator samples originated in the United States, Italy and Spain and spanned the acute and convalescent phases of COVID-19. The material from the prospective study consisted of cDNA or gDNA derived from T cells, B-cell-depleted T cells, or PBMCs. Deeply sampled blood TCRbeta repertoires from subjects exposed to, actively infected with, or recovered from COVID-19 were included in the dataset. The repertoires were released in a freely available public database intended as a resource for research on the immune response to SARS-CoV-2. Nearly every sample came with metadata listing a de-identified subject ID, COVID-19 status, age in years and sex. The samples were drawn from two sources: the first 160 participants of the ongoing ImmuneRACE study, and 1,200 or so subjects contributed by 6 global collaborators. HLA class I and class II types, where available, came from metadata supplied by the sample provider rather than from assay-based typing.

TCRbeta CDR3 regions were amplified from genomic DNA using the immunoSEQ Assay, a bias-controlled multiplex PCR. Per the authors' processing: Nucleated cell counts per sample were estimated from amplification of reference gene primers within the assay. To quantify the absolute abundance of each unique TCRbeta CDR3 rearrangement, sequence reads were collapsed and filtered. For each sample, productive Simpson clonality was calculated as the square root of Simpson's diversity index across productive rearrangements. TCRdb obtained this table from immuneACCESS and retained in-frame rearrangements with V and J assigned. These tables miss some clones; where compared with another copy, unresolved V genes account for less than half of the shortfall, and the remainder is unexplained. V and J calls and clone size are copied from that table; D and trimming were computed from the DNA. A total of some 180,000 clones appear in this sample, about four fifths of them only once. Roughly 2% of the sample belongs to the ten largest clones.

Each collaborating institution followed its own protocols to collect whole blood in K2EDTA tubes. For TCRbeta analysis, collaborator samples were shipped as frozen whole blood, as isolated PBMCs, or as DNA extracted from either sample type. The germline V gene (reference sequence) gives CDR1 as MNHNY and CDR2 as SVGAGI. The CDR3 has 17 amino acids, counting the end cysteine and phenylalanine. Only CDR3 DNA is held: 51 bases, read in frame from base 1. At the junction V is shortened by 5 bases and J by 2 bases; bases outside the gene matches: 14. Notes on this clone: What antigen it recognizes has not been identified. Nothing much larger sits one base from this clone, and base qualities are not available.

Broad study findings and their caveats: The amount of clinical and demographic metadata varied by source and participant and was provided uncurated.

The specimen was peripheral blood. The source is a woman aged 80 or older with acute or convalescent COVID-19. Recombination connected TRBV6-6 to TRBJ2-7, and TRBD1 aligns with 8 junction nucleotides. CDR3 sequence: CASSPRRDRPATYEQYF. The nucleotides are TGTGCCAGCAGTCCTCGGAGGGACAGGCCCGCCACCTACGAGCAGTACTTC.